This entry lists 9 T cell receptor beta chains sequenced from one sample in a study of response to subunit inactivated influenza vaccine. One entry per CDR3 protein, called by TCRdb with MiXCR from the RT-PCR reads. The repertoire holds over 400,000 distinct CDR3 sequences, with roughly 13% as singletons. Source: PBMCs from blood, taken 45 days after vaccination. The receptor source for this set is a man aged 45 to 65 who received an inactivated influenza vaccine.

The genes are TRBV6-4 and TRBJ1-1; D is uncertain. Trimming pared 4 bases from V and 4 bases from J, leaving 10 bases between. CDR1 and CDR2 from the germline V gene are MRHNA and SNTAGT. The CDR3 is 13 amino acids. In DNA form, the CDR3 reads TGTGCCAGCAGTGCCACAGTCGCCACTGAAGCTTTCTTT. It translates to CASSATVATEAFF.

In regard to this clonotype: Its ends do not fully match the called genes, so a read error is possible. The chain joins TRBV5-1 to TRBJ2-7; possibly TRBD1 or TRBD2 for D (6 bases each). The CDR3 extends over 12 amino acids. Germline V gene sequence: CDR1 SGHRS, CDR2 YFSETQ. The CDR3 is CARRGAGYEQYF. CDR3 DNA: TGCGCCCGCAGGGGAGCGGGTTACGAGCAGTACTTC.

The chain has TRBV6-1 and TRBJ2-5, with 8 bases that match TRBD2. V lost 6 bases and J lost 5; bases outside the gene matches: 8. Germline CDR1 MNHNS, CDR2 SASEGT. This CDR3 spans 14 amino acids. The CDR3 DNA reads as TGTGCCAGCAGCGACGGGGGGGCTCTGGAGACCCAGTACTTC. It encodes CASSDGGALETQYF.

This clonotype was seen repeatedly, ten times or more. The gene calls are TRBV7-2 and TRBJ2-2; D is undetermined. In germline, CDR1 is SGHTA, CDR2 FQGNSA. This CDR3 contains 14 residues. V lost 0 bases and J 7 bases, leaving 9 bases between the germline ends. CDR3 coding DNA: TGTGCCAGCAGCTTAGCGGTGCCTGGCGGGGAGCTGTTTTTT. Its translation is CASSLAVPGGELFF.

The sample holds many counts of this clonotype. The rearrangement links TRBV20-1 to TRBJ2-3; 9 nucleotides match TRBD2. From germline, CDR1 is DFQATT and CDR2 SNEGSKA (reference sequence). This CDR3 region has 16 residues. V was clipped by 3 bases and J by 1 base; unmatched bases: 8. CDR3 sequence: CSASAIAGARTDTQYF. The CDR3 bases are TGCAGTGCTAGTGCTATAGCGGGAGCGCGCACAGATACGCAGTATTTT.

In its sample, this clonotype was seen a few times. As DNA, the CDR3 is TGCAGTGCTTTTCCCAGGGGAAGGTTCACTGAAGCTTTCTTT. Translated, it gives CSAFPRGRFTEAFF. V usage is TRBV20-1 and J usage is TRBJ1-1; weak D call: TRBD1 (6 bases). Germline CDR1 DFQATT, CDR2 SNEGSKA (reference sequence). Trimming cost V 5 bases and J 4 bases, with 17 bases left between them. This CDR3 contains 14 residues.

At least ten counts were recorded for this clonotype. J is TRBJ2-5 and V is TRBV7-3; 9 bases are shared with TRBD1. V lost 5 bases and J lost 4; bases outside the gene matches: 5. From germline, CDR1 is SGHTA and CDR2 FQGTGA. This CDR3 is 14 amino acids long. This CDR3 reads CASSLTGGIETQYF. The CDR3, as DNA: TGTGCCAGCAGCCTGACAGGGGGTATAGAGACCCAGTACTTC.

The V call is TRBV3-1, the J call TRBJ2-7; 11 positions agree with TRBD1. The ends lost 6 bases at V and 2 bases at J; junction bases unmatched: 6. The CDR3 loop spans 15 amino acids. Germline lookup yields CDR1 LGHDT and CDR2 YNNKEL (reference sequence). Written as DNA, the CDR3 is TGTGCCAGCAGACAAACGGGACAGGGGGCCTACGAGCAGTACTTC. Translation: CASRQTGQGAYEQYF.

This clonotype was seen a handful of times. The chain links TRBV9 to TRBJ1-3, with unresolved D. The CDR3 is 14 residues long. Trimming stripped 0 bases from V and 3 bases from J, with 7 bases between. Germline CDR1 reads SGDLS; CDR2 reads YYNGEE. The CDR3, as DNA: TGTGCCAGCAGCGTAGACCCGTTTGGAAACACCATATATTTT. The encoded protein is CASSVDPFGNTIYF.